One sample yielded the 32 T cell receptor beta chains listed below, sequenced in a study of monozygotic twins with inflammatory bowel disease (dated by TCRdb to between 2018 and 2021). Libraries were prepared through 5' RACE. Sequencing took place on an Illumina HiSeq 2500. TCRdb reprocessed the reads and assigns one entry to each CDR3 protein sequence, leaving out DNA. The table kept for this sample lists around 400,000 distinct CDR3 sequences. The ten largest clones represent approximately 2.3% of the sample. The sample consisted of blood. Receptors were obtained from a human donor with ulcerative colitis or Crohn's disease, or a healthy co-twin of an affected twin (not recorded which).

The chain uses TRBV3-1 and TRBJ2-3; absent DNA, TCRdb's TRBD1 call cannot be checked. The CDR3 has 15 amino acids. The V gene's germline CDR1 is LGHDT and CDR2 YNNKEL (reference sequence). CDR3 sequence: CASSPGEGASDTQYF.

The chain is built from TRBV4-3 and TRBJ2-7. CDR3 length equals 14 residues. CDR1 LGHNA and CDR2 YSLEER come from the germline V gene. CDR3 region: CASSQGPRSYEQYF.

V is TRBV23-1 and J is TRBJ1-2. TRBV23-1 is annotated as an ORF whose role is uncertain. The CDR3 spans 16 residues. The CDR3 loop is CASSQSVRAGYYGYTF.

The chain links TRBV2 to TRBJ2-1. Germline CDR1 SNHLY, CDR2 FYNNEI. The CDR3 covers 16 residues. The CDR3 here is CASSALAGGTYNEQFF.

The V and J genes are TRBV20-1 and TRBJ2-1; without DNA, the TCRdb call of TRBD2 cannot be checked. The CDR3 is 13 amino acids. Germline lookup yields CDR1 DFQATT and CDR2 SNEGSKA (reference sequence). CDR3 sequence reads: CSARDSSSHQQFF.

The chain uses TRBV20-1 and TRBJ1-2. The CDR3 spans 17 residues. Germline V lookup: CDR1 DFQATT, CDR2 SNEGSKA (reference sequence). CDR3 sequence reads: CSARDLGLGLTGYGYTF.

The V and J genes are TRBV7-9 and TRBJ1-4; TCRdb gives TRBD1 as the D gene, but with no DNA this cannot be confirmed. This CDR3 comprises 16 residues. Germline values: CDR1 SEHNR, CDR2 FQNEAQ (reference sequence). The CDR3 spells CASSLPARGPNEKLFF.

The chain couples TRBV2 to TRBJ2-2; TCRdb gives TRBD1 as the D gene, but with no DNA this cannot be confirmed. The CDR3 runs to 16 residues. The germline V gene has CDR1 SNHLY and CDR2 FYNNEI. CDR3 residues: CASTLNPGTSTGELFF. Full variable domain (missing parts from reference TRBV2 and TRBJ2-2): EPEVTQTPSHQVTQMGQEVILRCVPISNHLYFYWYRQILGQKVEFLVSFYNNEISEKSEIFDDQFSVERPDGSNFTLKIRSTKLEDSAMYFCASTLNPGTSTGELFFGEGSRLTVL.

The chain joins TRBV6-5 to TRBJ1-2; absent DNA, TCRdb's TRBD1 call cannot be checked. The CDR3 is made up of 13 amino acids. Germline V gives CDR1 MNHEY, CDR2 SVGAGI. The CDR3 spells CASRRQGNYGYTF.

V and J are TRBV10-3 and TRBJ2-2; with no DNA, the TCRdb D assignment of TRBD1 cannot be verified. The CDR3 is made up of 16 amino acids. Germline values: CDR1 ENHRY, CDR2 SYGVKD. The CDR3 sequence: CAISAPGQGNTGELFF.

The V call is TRBV20-1, the J call TRBJ2-1; TCRdb proposes TRBD2, but this gene call is untestable without DNA. In germline, CDR1 is DFQATT, CDR2 SNEGSKA (reference sequence). This CDR3 spans 13 amino acids. The CDR3 sequence: CSAQLAGVREQFF.

The chain has TRBV10-3 and TRBJ2-2; the TRBD1 assignment by TCRdb is unverifiable without DNA. The germline CDR1 and CDR2 sequences are ENHRY and SYGVKD. CDR3 length: 15 residues. The CDR3 is CAINPGQGWTGELFF.

V and J are TRBV5-1 and TRBJ2-1; the TCRdb call, TRBD1, lacks DNA for checking. CDR1 SGHRS and CDR2 YFSETQ come from the germline V gene. The CDR3 has 14 residues. The CDR3 sequence is CASSHGQGLEEQFF.

This rearrangement joins TRBV18 to TRBJ2-7; TCRdb's D gene call, TRBD1, goes unchecked for lack of DNA. Germline V CDR1 and CDR2: KGHSH, LQKENI. The length of the CDR3 is 15 residues. The CDR3: CASSPTGTGGYEQYF.

This CDR3 reads CASSRRGGLADTQYF. The rearrangement joins TRBV6-1 to TRBJ2-3; TCRdb indicates TRBD1, and absent DNA this call remains unverified. The germline V gene has CDR1 MNHNS and CDR2 SASEGT. The CDR3 sequence is 15 residues long.

The chain uses TRBV20-1 and TRBJ1-1. CDR3 length: 16 residues. The germline V gene encodes CDR1 DFQATT and CDR2 SNEGSKA (reference sequence). CDR3 sequence: CSALGRAIGPTTEAFF.

The V call is TRBV4-1, the J call TRBJ2-1; TCRdb gives TRBD1 as the D gene, but with no DNA this cannot be confirmed. This CDR3 has 15 residues. Germline V lookup: CDR1 MGHRA, CDR2 YSYEKL. CDR3 protein: CASSQPGQGGNEQFF.

V is TRBV7-9 and J is TRBJ1-5; absent DNA, TCRdb's TRBD1 call cannot be checked. In germline, CDR1 is SEHNR, CDR2 FQNEAQ (reference sequence). The CDR3 loop spans 15 amino acids. CDR3 amino acids: CASSPGQGTDQPQHF.

The chain couples TRBV28 to TRBJ2-2; the TCRdb call, TRBD1, lacks DNA for checking. Germline CDR1 reads MDHEN; CDR2 reads SYDVKM. The CDR3 length is 14 residues. The CDR3 loop reads CASIGTRTTGELFF. Variable domain in full (rest from reference TRBV28 and TRBJ2-2): DVKVTQSSRYLVKRTGEKVFLECVQDMDHENMFWYRQDPGLGLRLIYFSYDVKMKEKGDIPEGYSVSREKKERFSLILESASTNQTSMYLCASIGTRTTGELFFGEGSRLTVL.

The chain employs TRBV20-1 and TRBJ1-2; absent DNA, TCRdb's TRBD1 call cannot be checked. This CDR3 is built from 19 residues. Per the germline V gene, CDR1 is DFQATT and CDR2 is SNEGSKA (reference sequence). The CDR3 region is CSARDRPVADRKPNYGYTF.

CDR3 amino acids: CASSWRGAGETQYF. The chain uses TRBV5-1 and TRBJ2-5; lacking DNA, the TRBD1 call made by TCRdb goes unchecked. Germline assignment: CDR1 SGHRS and CDR2 YFSETQ. There are 14 residues in the CDR3.

The J gene is TRBJ1-6, the V gene TRBV5-1. This CDR3 spans 14 amino acids. In germline, CDR1 is SGHRS, CDR2 YFSETQ. This chain's CDR3 is CASSTSSYNSPLHF.

This sequence joins TRBV18 and TRBJ1-5. CDR3 length: 14 amino acids. Germline-derived CDR1 and CDR2 are KGHSH and LQKENI. CDR3 residues: CASSPPTGSGPQHF.

This sequence joins TRBV9 and TRBJ2-5. The CDR3 loop spans 15 amino acids. Germline V gene data show CDR1 as SGDLS and CDR2 as YYNGEE. Here the CDR3 reads CASSVGSGQRETQYF.

This chain links TRBV7-2 with TRBJ2-5. Germline assignment: CDR1 SGHTA and CDR2 FQGNSA. This CDR3 comprises 16 residues. The CDR3 reads CASSLNVRTHGETQYF.

The rearrangement uses TRBV30 and TRBJ2-1; as DNA is missing, the TRBD2 call by TCRdb cannot be tested. This CDR3 has 17 amino acids. Germline V gene data show CDR1 as GTSNPN and CDR2 as SVGIG (reference sequence). The CDR3: CAWRGPSGLARYNEQFF.

The V gene is TRBV13, the J gene TRBJ2-4; TCRdb's D call, TRBD1, is unchecked because there is no DNA. This CDR3 region has 16 residues. Germline assignment: CDR1 PRHDT and CDR2 FYEKMQ (reference sequence). The CDR3 here is CASSSRGRGQRNIQYF.

The chain is built from TRBV3-1 and TRBJ2-2; the D gene TCRdb calls, TRBD1, cannot be checked with no DNA. The V gene's germline CDR1 is LGHDT and CDR2 YNNKEL (reference sequence). The CDR3 is 15 residues long. The CDR3: CASSQGQVPTGELFF. The variable domain in full, with the rest retrieved from reference TRBV3-1 and TRBJ2-2, is DTAVSQTPKYLVTQMGNDKSIKCEQNLGHDTMYWYKQDSKKFLKIMFSYNNKELIINETVPNRFSPKSPDKAHLNLHINSLELGDSAVYFCASSQGQVPTGELFFGEGSRLTVL.

This chain links TRBV20-1 with TRBJ2-2. The germline V gene encodes CDR1 DFQATT and CDR2 SNEGSKA (reference sequence). This CDR3 is built from 11 residues. The CDR3 loop reads CSASREGELFF.

This rearrangement joins TRBV5-1 to TRBJ2-1; TCRdb selects TRBD2, and the lack of DNA leaves this call unchecked. The V gene's germline CDR1 is SGHRS and CDR2 YFSETQ. This CDR3 has 15 residues. The CDR3 spells CASARTAGGRNEQFF.

The gene calls are TRBV7-2 and TRBJ2-6; TCRdb proposes TRBD1, but this gene call is untestable without DNA. CDR1 and CDR2 (germline): SGHTA, FQGNSA. The CDR3 has 15 amino acids. CDR3 loop: CASSLPPSGANVLTF.

The genes are TRBV29-1 and TRBJ2-4; TCRdb indicates TRBD1, and absent DNA this call remains unverified. The germline V gene encodes CDR1 SQVTM and CDR2 ANQGSEA. CDR3 length: 14 residues. The CDR3 protein is CSVRTRLAKNIQYF.